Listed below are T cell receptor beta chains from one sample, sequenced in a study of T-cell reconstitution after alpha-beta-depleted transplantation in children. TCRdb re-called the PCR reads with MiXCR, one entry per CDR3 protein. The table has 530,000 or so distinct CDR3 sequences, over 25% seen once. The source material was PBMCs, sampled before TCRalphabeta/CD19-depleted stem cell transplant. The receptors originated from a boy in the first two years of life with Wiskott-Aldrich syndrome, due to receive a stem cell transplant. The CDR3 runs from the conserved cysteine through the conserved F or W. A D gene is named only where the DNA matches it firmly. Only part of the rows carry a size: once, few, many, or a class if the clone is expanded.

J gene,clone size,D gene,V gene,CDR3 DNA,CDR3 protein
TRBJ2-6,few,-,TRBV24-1,TGTGCCACCAGTGATTTCCCCGTGGAAGGGGCCAACGTCCTGACTTTC,CATSDFPVEGANVLTF
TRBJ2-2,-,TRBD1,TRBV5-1,TGCGCCAGCAGCTCGACAGGGTGGACCGGGGAGCTGTTTTTT,CASSSTGWTGELFF
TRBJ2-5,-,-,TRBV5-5,TGTGCCAGCAGCACTGGGGGGACAGCAGGGCAAGAGACCCAGTACTTC,CASSTGGTAGQETQYF
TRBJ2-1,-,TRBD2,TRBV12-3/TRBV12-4,TGTGCCACCAGGACTAGCGGGTACAATGAGCAGTTCTTC,CATRTSGYNEQFF
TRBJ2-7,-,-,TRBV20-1,TGCAGTGCTAGAGTTAGATTAGGGGAGCAGTACTTC,CSARVRLGEQYF
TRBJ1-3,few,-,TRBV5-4,TGTGCCAGCAGCCCCCCAGGAGGATCTGGAAACACCATATATTTT,CASSPPGGSGNTIYF
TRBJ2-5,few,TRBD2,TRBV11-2,TGTGCCAGCAGCTTAGCGAGCGGGAGAGGGGGAGAGACCCAGTACTTC,CASSLASGRGGETQYF
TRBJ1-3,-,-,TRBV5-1,TGCGCCAGCAGCTCGGTTCCCGGCTCGGGAAACACCATATATTTT,CASSSVPGSGNTIYF
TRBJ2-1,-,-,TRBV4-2,TGTGCCAGCAGCCAAGGGGGACCAACGATCTACAATGAGCAGTTCTTC,CASSQGGPTIYNEQFF
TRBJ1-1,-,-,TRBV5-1,TGCGCCAGCAGCTTGGATACGGACGGTGAAGCTTTCTTT,CASSLDTDGEAFF
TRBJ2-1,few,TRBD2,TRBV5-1,TGCGCCAGCGCGGGAGGGACATACAATGAGCAGTTCTTC,CASAGGTYNEQFF
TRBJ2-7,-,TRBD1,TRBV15,TGTGCCACCAGCAGAGGGTCCGGGACAGTCTCCTACGAGCAGTACTTC,CATSRGSGTVSYEQYF
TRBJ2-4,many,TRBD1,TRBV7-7,TGTGCCAGCAGCTACCGGGACAGGAGGTTCGACTTC,CASSYRDRRFDF
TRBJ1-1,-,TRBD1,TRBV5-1,TGCGCCAGCAGCACGCTACAGGGGCTGAACACTGAAGCTTTCTTT,CASSTLQGLNTEAFF
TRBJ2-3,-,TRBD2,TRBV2,TGTGCCAGCAGTGAAAGGACTAGCCTGGATACGCAGTATTTT,CASSERTSLDTQYF
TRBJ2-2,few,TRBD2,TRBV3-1,TGTGCCAGCAGCCGGACTAGCGGGAGGTCGGGCACCGGGGAGCTGTTTTTT,CASSRTSGRSGTGELFF
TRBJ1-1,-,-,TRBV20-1,TGCAGTGCTAGGGGGGTGTGGAACACTGAAGCTTTCTTT,CSARGVWNTEAFF